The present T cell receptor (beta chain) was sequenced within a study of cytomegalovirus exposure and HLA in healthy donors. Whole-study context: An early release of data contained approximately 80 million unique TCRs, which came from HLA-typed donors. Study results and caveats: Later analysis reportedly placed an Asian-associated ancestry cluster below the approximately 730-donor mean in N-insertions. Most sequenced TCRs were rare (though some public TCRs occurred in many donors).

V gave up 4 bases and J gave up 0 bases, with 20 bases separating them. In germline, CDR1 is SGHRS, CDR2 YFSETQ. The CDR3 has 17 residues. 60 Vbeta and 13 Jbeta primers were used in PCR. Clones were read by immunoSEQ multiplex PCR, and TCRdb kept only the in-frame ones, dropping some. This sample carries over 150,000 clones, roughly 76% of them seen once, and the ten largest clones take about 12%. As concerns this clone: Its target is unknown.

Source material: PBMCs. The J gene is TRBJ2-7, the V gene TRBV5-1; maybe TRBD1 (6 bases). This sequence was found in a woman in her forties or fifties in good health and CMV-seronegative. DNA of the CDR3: TGCGCCAGCAGCGGGACAACAGGAAACACTTTCTCCTACGAGCAGTACTTC. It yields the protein CASSGTTGNTFSYEQYF.